This T cell receptor (beta chain) was recovered during a study of PD-L1 blockade in urothelial cancer. About the study: The year 2014 saw patients start atezolizumab, 1,200 mg intravenously every 3 weeks. At 3 weeks after treatment start (second dose) and again at 6 weeks, blood was analyzed.

The table came from immunoSEQ multiplex PCR; TCRdb's copy has only in-frame clones and leaves some out. The table lists about 29,000 clones, around nine tenths of them singletons. This CDR3 is built from 11 residues. CDR1 is GTSNPN, CDR2 SVGIG, per germline (reference sequence). V lost 0 bases to trimming and J lost 7 bases, with 5 bases between them. Sequenced material: PBMCs, taken around atezolizumab (anti-PD-L1) treatment. The source of this sequence is a man in his forties or fifties with urothelial cancer. This chain connects TRBV30 to TRBJ2-3; D not resolved. The CDR3 region has the DNA TGTGCCTGGAGTGTCGCGAATACGCAGTATTTT. Translation: CAWSVANTQYF.